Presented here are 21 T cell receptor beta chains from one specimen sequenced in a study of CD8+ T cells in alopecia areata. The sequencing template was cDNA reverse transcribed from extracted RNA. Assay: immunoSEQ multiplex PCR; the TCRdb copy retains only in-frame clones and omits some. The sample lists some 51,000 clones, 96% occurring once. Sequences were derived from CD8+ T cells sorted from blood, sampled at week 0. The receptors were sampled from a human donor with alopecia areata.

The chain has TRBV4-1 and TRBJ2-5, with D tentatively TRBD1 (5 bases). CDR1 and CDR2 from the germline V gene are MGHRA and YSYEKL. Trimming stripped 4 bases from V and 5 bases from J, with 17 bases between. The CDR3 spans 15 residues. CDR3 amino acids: CASSPEAGNGETQYF. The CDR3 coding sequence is TGCGCCAGCAGCCCCGAGGCAGGGAATGGGGAGACCCAGTACTTC.

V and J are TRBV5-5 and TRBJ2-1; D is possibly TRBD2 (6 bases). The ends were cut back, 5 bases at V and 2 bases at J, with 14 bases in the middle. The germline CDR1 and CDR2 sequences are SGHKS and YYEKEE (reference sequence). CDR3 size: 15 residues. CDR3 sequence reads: CASRVAGGTYNEQFF. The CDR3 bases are TGTGCCAGCAGGGTAGCCGGGGGTACCTACAATGAGCAGTTCTTC.

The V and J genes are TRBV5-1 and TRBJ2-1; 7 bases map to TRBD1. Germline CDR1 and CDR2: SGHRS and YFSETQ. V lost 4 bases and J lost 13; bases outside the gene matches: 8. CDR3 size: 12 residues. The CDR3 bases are TGCGCCAGCAGCCCCCGACAGGGTAGTCAGTTCTTC. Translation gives CASSPRQGSQFF.

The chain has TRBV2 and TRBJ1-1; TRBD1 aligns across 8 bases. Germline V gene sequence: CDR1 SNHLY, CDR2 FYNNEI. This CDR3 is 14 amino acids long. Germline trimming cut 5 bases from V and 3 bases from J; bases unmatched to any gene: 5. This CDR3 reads CASSPDREDTEAFF. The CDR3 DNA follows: TGTGCCAGCAGTCCGGACAGGGAAGACACTGAAGCTTTCTTT. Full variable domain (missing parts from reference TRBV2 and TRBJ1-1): EPEVTQTPSHQVTQMGQEVILRCVPISNHLYFYWYRQILGQKVEFLVSFYNNEISEKSEIFDDQFSVERPDGSNFTLKIRSTKLEDSAMYFCASSPDREDTEAFFGQGTRLTVV.

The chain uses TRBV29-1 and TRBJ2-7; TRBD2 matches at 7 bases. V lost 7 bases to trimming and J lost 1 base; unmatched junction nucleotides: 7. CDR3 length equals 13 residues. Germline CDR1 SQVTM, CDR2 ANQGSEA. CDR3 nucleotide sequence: TGCAGCGCCCGGGGGGACTCTTCCTACGAGCAGTACTTC. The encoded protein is CSARGDSSYEQYF.

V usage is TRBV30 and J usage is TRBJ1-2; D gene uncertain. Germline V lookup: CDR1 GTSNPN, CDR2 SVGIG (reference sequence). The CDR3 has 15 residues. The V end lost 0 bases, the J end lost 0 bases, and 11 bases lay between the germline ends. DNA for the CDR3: TGTGCCTGGAGTGTAAAGGAGTGGGCTAACTATGGCTACACCTTC. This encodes CAWSVKEWANYGYTF.

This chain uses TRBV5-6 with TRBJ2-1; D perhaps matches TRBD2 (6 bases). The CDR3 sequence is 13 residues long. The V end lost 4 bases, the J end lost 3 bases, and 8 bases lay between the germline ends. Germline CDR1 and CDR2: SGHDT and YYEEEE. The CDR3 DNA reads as TGTGCCAGCAGCACGCGGGGCTACAATGAGCAGTTCTTC. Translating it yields CASSTRGYNEQFF.

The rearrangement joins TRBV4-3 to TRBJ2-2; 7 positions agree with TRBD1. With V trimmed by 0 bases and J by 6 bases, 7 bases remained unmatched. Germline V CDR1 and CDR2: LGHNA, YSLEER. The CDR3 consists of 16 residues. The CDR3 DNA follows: TGCGCCAGCAGCCAAGATGTGACAGGGTGGTCCGGGGAGCTGTTTTTT. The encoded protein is CASSQDVTGWSGELFF.

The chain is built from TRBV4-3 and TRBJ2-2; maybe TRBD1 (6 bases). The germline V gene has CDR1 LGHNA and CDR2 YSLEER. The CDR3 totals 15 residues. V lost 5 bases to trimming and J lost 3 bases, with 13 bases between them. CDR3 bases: TGCGCCAGCAGCAAAAGAGGGGGTTACACCGGGGAGCTGTTTTTT. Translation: CASSKRGGYTGELFF.

CDR3 sequence: CASSQERAFGGDEQFF. The CDR3, as DNA: TGTGCCAGCAGCCAAGAGAGGGCCTTCGGGGGGGATGAGCAGTTCTTC. The V and J genes are TRBV4-2 and TRBJ2-1, with TRBD2 matching over 8 bases. The germline CDR1 and CDR2 sequences are LGHNA and YNFKEQ. Trimming at V came to 0 bases and at J to 8 bases, leaving 9 bases not matched to a gene. This CDR3 has 16 residues.

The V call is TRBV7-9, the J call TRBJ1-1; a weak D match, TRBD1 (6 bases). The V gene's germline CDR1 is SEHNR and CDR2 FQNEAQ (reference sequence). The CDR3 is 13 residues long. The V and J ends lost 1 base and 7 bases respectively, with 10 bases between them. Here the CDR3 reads CASSLVSGVEAFF. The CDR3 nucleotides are TGTGCCAGCAGCTTAGTATCAGGGGTTGAAGCTTTCTTT.

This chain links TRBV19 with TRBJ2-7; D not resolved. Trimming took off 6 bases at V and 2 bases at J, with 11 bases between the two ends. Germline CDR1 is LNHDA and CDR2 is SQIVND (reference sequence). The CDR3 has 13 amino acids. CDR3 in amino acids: CASSATETYEQYF. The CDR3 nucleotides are TGTGCCAGTAGCGCGACGGAAACCTACGAGCAGTACTTC.

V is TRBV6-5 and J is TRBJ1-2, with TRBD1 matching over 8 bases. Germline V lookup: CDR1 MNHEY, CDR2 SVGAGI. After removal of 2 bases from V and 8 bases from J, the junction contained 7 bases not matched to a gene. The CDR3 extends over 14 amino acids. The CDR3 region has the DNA TGTGCCAGCAGTTACGGGACAGGCGCTAGGGGCTACACCTTC. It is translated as CASSYGTGARGYTF.

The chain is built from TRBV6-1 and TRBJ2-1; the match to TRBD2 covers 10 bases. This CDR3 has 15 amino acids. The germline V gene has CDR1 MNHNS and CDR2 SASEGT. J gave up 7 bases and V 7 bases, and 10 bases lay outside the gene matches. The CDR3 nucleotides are TGTGCCAGCAATCCTAGCGGGGGCCTGGGGAATGAGCAGTTCTTC. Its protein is CASNPSGGLGNEQFF.

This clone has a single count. Here the CDR3 reads CASSLVRLAPETQYF. CDR3 nucleotides: TGTGCCAGCAGCCTTGTGAGACTAGCGCCGGAGACCCAGTACTTC. The chain employs TRBV7-9 and TRBJ2-5; 8 nucleotides line up with TRBD2. The CDR3 has 15 residues. Trimming took 5 bases from V and 5 from J; bases not matched to a gene: 10. The germline gives CDR1 SEHNR, CDR2 FQNEAQ (reference sequence).

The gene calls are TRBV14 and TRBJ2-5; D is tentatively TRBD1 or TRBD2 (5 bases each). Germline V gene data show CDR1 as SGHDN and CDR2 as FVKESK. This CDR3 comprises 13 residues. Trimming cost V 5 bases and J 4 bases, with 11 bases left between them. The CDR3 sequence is CASSWDQLETQYF. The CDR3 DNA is TGTGCCAGCAGCTGGGACCAGTTAGAGACCCAGTACTTC.

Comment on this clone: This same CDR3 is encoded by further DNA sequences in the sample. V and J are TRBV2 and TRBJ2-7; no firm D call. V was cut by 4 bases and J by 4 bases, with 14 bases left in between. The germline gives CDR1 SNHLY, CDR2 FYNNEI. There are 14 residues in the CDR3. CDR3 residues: CASSVRLVGYEQYF. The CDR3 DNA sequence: TGTGCCAGCAGTGTAAGGCTAGTTGGATACGAGCAGTACTTC.

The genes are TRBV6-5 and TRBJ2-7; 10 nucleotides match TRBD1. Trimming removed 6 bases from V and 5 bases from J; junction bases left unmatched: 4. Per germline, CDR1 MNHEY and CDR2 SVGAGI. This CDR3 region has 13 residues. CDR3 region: CASRTGTGDEQYF. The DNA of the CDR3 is TGTGCCAGCAGAACCGGGACAGGGGACGAGCAGTACTTC.

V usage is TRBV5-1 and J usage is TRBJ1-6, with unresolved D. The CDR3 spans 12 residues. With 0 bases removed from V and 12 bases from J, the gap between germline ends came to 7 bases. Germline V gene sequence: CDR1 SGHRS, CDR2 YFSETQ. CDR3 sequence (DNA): TGCGCCAGCAGCTTGGCAGGAAGACCCCTCCACTTT. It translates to CASSLAGRPLHF.

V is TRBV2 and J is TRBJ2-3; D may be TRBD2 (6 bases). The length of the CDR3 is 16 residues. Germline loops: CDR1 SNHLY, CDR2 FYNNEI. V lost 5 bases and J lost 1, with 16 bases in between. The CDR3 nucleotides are TGTGCCAGCAGTAGGAGCGGGCTCCTGGGCACAGATACGCAGTATTTT. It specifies CASSRSGLLGTDTQYF. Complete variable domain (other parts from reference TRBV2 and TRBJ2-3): EPEVTQTPSHQVTQMGQEVILRCVPISNHLYFYWYRQILGQKVEFLVSFYNNEISEKSEIFDDQFSVERPDGSNFTLKIRSTKLEDSAMYFCASSRSGLLGTDTQYFGPGTRLTVL.

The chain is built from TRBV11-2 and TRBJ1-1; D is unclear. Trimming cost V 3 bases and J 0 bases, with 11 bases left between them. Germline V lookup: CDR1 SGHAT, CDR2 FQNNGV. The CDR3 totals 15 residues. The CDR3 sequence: CASSLVPALNTEAFF. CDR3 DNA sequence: TGTGCCAGCAGCTTGGTTCCAGCTTTGAACACTGAAGCTTTCTTT.